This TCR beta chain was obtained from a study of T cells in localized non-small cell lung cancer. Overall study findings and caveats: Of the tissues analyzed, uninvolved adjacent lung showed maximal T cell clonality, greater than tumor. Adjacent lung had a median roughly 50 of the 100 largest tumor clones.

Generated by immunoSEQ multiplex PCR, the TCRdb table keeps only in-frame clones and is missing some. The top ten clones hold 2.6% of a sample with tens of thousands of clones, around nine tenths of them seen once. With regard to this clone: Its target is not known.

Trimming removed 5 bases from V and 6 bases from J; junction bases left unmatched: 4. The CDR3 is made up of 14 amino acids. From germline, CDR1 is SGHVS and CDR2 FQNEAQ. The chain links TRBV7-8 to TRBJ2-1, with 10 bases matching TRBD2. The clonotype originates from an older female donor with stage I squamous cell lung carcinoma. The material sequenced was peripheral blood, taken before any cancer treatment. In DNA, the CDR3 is TGTGCCAGCAGCCCCCTAGCGGGAGTCAATGAGCAGTTCTTC. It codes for CASSPLAGVNEQFF.